These T cell receptor beta chains were read from a single sample in a study of CD8 T cells in Susac syndrome. TCRdb processed the immunoSEQ multiplex PCR reads anew with MiXCR; each CDR3 protein has one entry. This table has about 150,000 distinct CDR3 sequences, about 96% appearing once. Sequenced: CD4+ T cells from PBMCs. The receptors derive from a human donor with Susac syndrome. Both conserved end residues are part of each CDR3. The order of the fields is CDR3 protein, V gene, clone size, J gene, CDR3 length, D gene. A D gene is named only where the DNA matches it firmly. Rows may omit the clone size; those that give it use once, few, many or a size class.

CDR3aa: CSVVGRAKPRAFF
v_gene: TRBV29-1
abundance: .
j_gene: TRBJ1-1
len: 13
d_gene: .

CDR3aa: CSALEGQGTQPQHF
v_gene: TRBV20-1
abundance: .
j_gene: TRBJ1-5
len: 14
d_gene: TRBD1

CDR3aa: CASSRDRGEKLFF
v_gene: TRBV4-3
abundance: .
j_gene: TRBJ1-4
len: 13
d_gene: TRBD1

CDR3aa: CASSKDRSYNEQFF
v_gene: TRBV7-2
abundance: .
j_gene: TRBJ2-1
len: 14
d_gene: TRBD1

CDR3aa: CASGSRLAKNIQYF
v_gene: TRBV12-5
abundance: .
j_gene: TRBJ2-4
len: 14
d_gene: .

CDR3aa: CATLPGREGNNEQFF
v_gene: TRBV28
abundance: .
j_gene: TRBJ2-1
len: 15
d_gene: .

CDR3aa: CASSELRVWETQYF
v_gene: TRBV2
abundance: .
j_gene: TRBJ2-5
len: 14
d_gene: .

CDR3aa: CASSEAGVLDNEQFF
v_gene: TRBV25-1
abundance: .
j_gene: TRBJ2-1
len: 15
d_gene: TRBD2

CDR3aa: CASSESFNQPQHF
v_gene: TRBV6-2/TRBV6-3
abundance: .
j_gene: TRBJ1-5
len: 13
d_gene: .

CDR3aa: CASAGGALSSYNEQFF
v_gene: TRBV7-9
abundance: .
j_gene: TRBJ2-1
len: 16
d_gene: .

CDR3aa: CASSPLGAGVRDTQYF
v_gene: TRBV14
abundance: .
j_gene: TRBJ2-3
len: 16
d_gene: .

CDR3aa: CASSTRGLGSLRSYNEQFF
v_gene: TRBV12-3/TRBV12-4
abundance: once
j_gene: TRBJ2-1
len: 19
d_gene: TRBD2

CDR3aa: CASSLHLDNTEAFF
v_gene: TRBV5-1
abundance: .
j_gene: TRBJ1-1
len: 14
d_gene: .

CDR3aa: CSASGDTEAFF
v_gene: TRBV20-1
abundance: few
j_gene: TRBJ1-1
len: 11
d_gene: .

CDR3aa: CSGDGSSYEQYF
v_gene: TRBV20-1
abundance: .
j_gene: TRBJ2-7
len: 12
d_gene: .

CDR3aa: CSARDARSGSGIPYQETQYF
v_gene: TRBV20-1
abundance: .
j_gene: TRBJ2-5
len: 20
d_gene: TRBD2

CDR3aa: CASSLTGRHKPLAKNIQYF
v_gene: TRBV5-1
abundance: .
j_gene: TRBJ2-4
len: 19
d_gene: .

CDR3aa: CSARDWRSSGYYNEQFF
v_gene: TRBV20-1
abundance: .
j_gene: TRBJ2-1
len: 17
d_gene: TRBD2

CDR3aa: CASHQGGQTNTEAFF
v_gene: TRBV23-1
abundance: .
j_gene: TRBJ1-1
len: 15
d_gene: TRBD1

CDR3aa: CASSWGGGTYEQYF
v_gene: TRBV28
abundance: .
j_gene: TRBJ2-7
len: 14
d_gene: TRBD2

CDR3aa: CASSLSGETQYF
v_gene: TRBV7-9
abundance: .
j_gene: TRBJ2-5
len: 12
d_gene: .

CDR3aa: CASSQVGRVTEAFF
v_gene: TRBV3-1
abundance: .
j_gene: TRBJ1-1
len: 14
d_gene: .

CDR3aa: CASSLELGTGSYEQYF
v_gene: TRBV5-1
abundance: .
j_gene: TRBJ2-7
len: 16
d_gene: TRBD1

CDR3aa: CSAGGLGQNIQYF
v_gene: TRBV20-1
abundance: .
j_gene: TRBJ2-4
len: 13
d_gene: TRBD2

CDR3aa: CASSAPGQDKNYGYTF
v_gene: TRBV4-1
abundance: once
j_gene: TRBJ1-2
len: 16
d_gene: TRBD1

CDR3aa: CSARDLRSSYNSPLHF
v_gene: TRBV20-1
abundance: .
j_gene: TRBJ1-6
len: 16
d_gene: .

CDR3aa: CSAMTSGRDNEQFF
v_gene: TRBV20-1
abundance: .
j_gene: TRBJ2-1
len: 14
d_gene: TRBD2

CDR3aa: CASSFGGADTQYF
v_gene: TRBV7-9
abundance: .
j_gene: TRBJ2-3
len: 13
d_gene: .

CDR3aa: CASSLGQGGGTAFF
v_gene: TRBV12-3/TRBV12-4
abundance: .
j_gene: TRBJ1-1
len: 14
d_gene: TRBD1

CDR3aa: CASSPGRHEQFF
v_gene: TRBV5-6
abundance: .
j_gene: TRBJ2-1
len: 12
d_gene: .

CDR3aa: CASSQARGLGYEQFF
v_gene: TRBV4-3
abundance: .
j_gene: TRBJ2-1
len: 15
d_gene: TRBD2

CDR3aa: CASSLVPSNQPQHF
v_gene: TRBV11-2
abundance: .
j_gene: TRBJ1-5
len: 14
d_gene: .

CDR3aa: CSASSPSDEQFF
v_gene: TRBV20-1
abundance: .
j_gene: TRBJ2-1
len: 12
d_gene: .

CDR3aa: CASSPSAGSQETQYF
v_gene: TRBV7-2
abundance: .
j_gene: TRBJ2-5
len: 15
d_gene: TRBD2

CDR3aa: CASSLDALYNEQFF
v_gene: TRBV7-2
abundance: .
j_gene: TRBJ2-1
len: 14
d_gene: .

CDR3aa: CASSHDSGSRPDTQYF
v_gene: TRBV6-6
abundance: .
j_gene: TRBJ2-3
len: 16
d_gene: TRBD2

CDR3aa: CASSLSYGDSEKLFF
v_gene: TRBV7-9
abundance: .
j_gene: TRBJ1-4
len: 15
d_gene: .

CDR3aa: CASSYPRTGNSPLHF
v_gene: TRBV6-5
abundance: .
j_gene: TRBJ1-6
len: 15
d_gene: TRBD1

CDR3aa: CATRTGHEQYF
v_gene: TRBV15
abundance: .
j_gene: TRBJ2-7
len: 11
d_gene: .

CDR3aa: CASSLGLGWETQYF
v_gene: TRBV5-1
abundance: .
j_gene: TRBJ2-5
len: 14
d_gene: .

CDR3aa: CSAGGGGATDTQYF
v_gene: TRBV20-1
abundance: .
j_gene: TRBJ2-3
len: 14
d_gene: .

CDR3aa: CSVEVQLYEQFF
v_gene: TRBV29-1
abundance: .
j_gene: TRBJ2-1
len: 12
d_gene: .

CDR3aa: CASSPPTTGRNSPLHF
v_gene: TRBV18
abundance: .
j_gene: TRBJ1-6
len: 16
d_gene: TRBD1

CDR3aa: CASSQGTAKETQYF
v_gene: TRBV3-1
abundance: .
j_gene: TRBJ2-5
len: 14
d_gene: .

CDR3aa: CASSSSGTSSNEQFF
v_gene: TRBV5-6
abundance: once
j_gene: TRBJ2-1
len: 15
d_gene: TRBD2

CDR3aa: CASSRDLASTDTQYF
v_gene: TRBV11-2
abundance: once
j_gene: TRBJ2-3
len: 15
d_gene: .

CDR3aa: CASSLESQGLEPNEKLFF
v_gene: TRBV5-1
abundance: .
j_gene: TRBJ1-4
len: 18
d_gene: .

CDR3aa: CASRRTSGRVGDEQFF
v_gene: TRBV2
abundance: .
j_gene: TRBJ2-1
len: 16
d_gene: TRBD2